These 5 T cell receptor beta chains share one sample of origin, sequenced in a study of blood T cell repertoires in COVID-19. TCRdb's table, derived via immunoSEQ multiplex PCR, lists solely in-frame clones and lacks some. The sample holds 50,000 to 60,000 clones, 75% to 85% seen once. The source material was peripheral blood. The source of these receptors is a middle-aged man with acute or convalescent COVID-19.

DNA for the CDR3: TGTGCCAGCAGCCCTGGGGGTCGGGGGGAAGCTTTCTTT. It yields the protein CASSPGGRGEAFF. V is TRBV9 and J is TRBJ1-1, with D perhaps TRBD1 (5 bases). The CDR3 runs to 13 residues. Germline V gene lookup returns CDR1 SGDLS and CDR2 YYNGEE. Trimming stripped 4 bases from V and 8 bases from J, with 15 bases between.

This chain connects TRBV10-2 to TRBJ1-1; TRBD1 is a possible D gene (5 bases). Germline V CDR1 and CDR2: WSHSY, SAAADI. The CDR3 has 15 amino acids. The V end was cut by 4 bases, the J end by 2 bases, with 14 bases between. The CDR3 protein is CASSGRGWENTEAFF. The CDR3 DNA sequence: TGCGCCAGCAGTGGTAGGGGTTGGGAAAACACTGAAGCTTTCTTT.

The V call is TRBV19, the J call TRBJ2-2, with D possibly matching TRBD1 (6 bases). This CDR3 has 16 amino acids. CDR1 LNHDA and CDR2 SQIVND come from the germline V gene (reference sequence). Deletions cut 10 bases from V and 3 bases from J, with 21 bases between. CDR3 nucleotide sequence: TGTGCCACCCAACCGGGACACCTGACTTACACCGGGGAGCTGTTTTTT. Translated: CATQPGHLTYTGELFF.

The genes are TRBV2 and TRBJ2-5, with TRBD2 matching over 14 bases. CDR1 and CDR2 (germline): SNHLY, FYNNEI. The CDR3 has 17 amino acids. Germline trimming cut 7 bases from V and 2 bases from J; bases unmatched to any gene: 9. The CDR3 loop is CASISNRLAGGQETQYF. The CDR3 DNA reads as TGTGCCAGCATCTCTAATAGACTAGCGGGAGGGCAAGAGACCCAGTACTTC.

This chain joins TRBV6-5 and TRBJ1-3, with TRBD1 identical over 7 bases. The germline V gene encodes CDR1 MNHEY and CDR2 SVGAGI. V lost 4 bases, J lost 2 bases, and 8 bases stayed unmatched. The CDR3 runs to 16 residues. As DNA, the CDR3 is TGTGCCAGCAGTTCCTTACAGGGGATAACTGGAAACACCATATATTTT. Translated: CASSSLQGITGNTIYF.